The next 23 T cell receptor beta chains were all read from a single sample in a study of shared clonotypes between healthy human individuals. The assay was immunoSEQ multiplex PCR, and TCRdb's table has in-frame clones only and misses some. The sample consists of some 690,000 clones, roughly 91% of them appearing once. Specimen: memory CD8+ T cells from PBMCs. Subset of the sample: CD45RO+ cells pooled with CCR7-negative TemRA cells. All receptors derive from a man between 18 and 29 years old in good health. Some clones in this sample may be carry-over from other donors' samples.

This rearrangement joins TRBV7-9 to TRBJ2-1, with 10 bases matching TRBD1. This CDR3 has 15 amino acids. Germline V CDR1 and CDR2: SEHNR, FQNEAQ (reference sequence). J lost 6 bases, V lost 5 bases, and 7 bases had no gene match. The CDR3 region is CASSPPGQGINEQFF. The CDR3 bases are TGTGCCAGCAGCCCTCCGGGACAGGGGATCAATGAGCAGTTCTTC.

The rearrangement joins TRBV10-3 to TRBJ2-7; 9 positions agree with TRBD1. The germline gives CDR1 ENHRY, CDR2 SYGVKD. Trimming at V came to 3 bases and at J to 4 bases, leaving 7 bases not matched to a gene. The CDR3 runs to 15 residues. CDR3 sequence reads: CAISDLAGQGYEQYF. CDR3 nucleotides: TGTGCCATCAGTGATCTGGCGGGACAGGGTTACGAGCAGTACTTC.

The count of this clone is one. The chain recombines TRBV27 with TRBJ2-7; D remains ambiguous. Deletions cut 1 base from V and 2 bases from J, with 15 bases between. Germline lookup yields CDR1 MNHEY and CDR2 SMNVEV (reference sequence). The CDR3 runs 16 residues. The CDR3 sequence is CASSLYPPTSTYEQYF. The CDR3, as DNA: TGTGCCAGCAGTTTATACCCACCCACCTCCACCTACGAGCAGTACTTC.

This clone is a singleton in its sample. The rearrangement uses TRBV5-1 and TRBJ2-2; 8 bases align to TRBD1. J lost 8 bases, V lost 3 bases, and 6 bases had no gene match. From germline, CDR1 is SGHRS and CDR2 YFSETQ. This CDR3 spans 14 amino acids. The DNA of the CDR3 is TGCGCCAGCAGCTCAGGACAGGGCTTTGGGGAGCTGTTTTTT. It translates to CASSSGQGFGELFF.

This clone was observed a single time. CDR3 loop: CATGRQGLVGEQYF. The CDR3 nucleotides read TGTGCCACCGGTCGGCAGGGCCTGGTGGGCGAGCAGTACTTC. The J gene is TRBJ2-7, the V gene TRBV6-5, with TRBD1 as a possible D gene (5 bases). Between the trimmed V and J ends, which lost 10 bases and 6 bases, there was a span of 22 bases. This CDR3 comprises 14 residues. The germline CDR1 and CDR2 sequences are MNHEY and SVGAGI.

The CDR3 sequence: CASSYSRETQYF. CDR3 DNA: TGTGCCAGCAGTTACTCGAGAGAGACCCAGTACTTC. The rearrangement links TRBV6-5 to TRBJ2-5; no definite D call. Germline V gene data show CDR1 as MNHEY and CDR2 as SVGAGI. The CDR3 consists of 12 residues. Trimming shortened V by 0 bases and J by 4 bases, and 3 bases separated the two germline ends.

V usage is TRBV5-1 and J usage is TRBJ2-1, with TRBD2 matching 10 bases. J lost 15 bases, V lost 0 bases, and 3 bases had no gene match. CDR3 length equals 12 residues. Looked up from germline, CDR1 is SGHRS and CDR2 is YFSETQ. DNA for the CDR3: TGCGCCAGCAGCTTGGCCGCTAGCGGGGGGTTCTTC. The encoded protein is CASSLAASGGFF. Complete variable domain (other parts from reference TRBV5-1 and TRBJ2-1): KAGVTQTPRYLIKTRGQQVTLSCSPISGHRSVSWYQQTPGQGLQFLFEYFSETQRNKGNFPGRFSGRQFSNSRSEMNVSTLELGDSALYLCASSLAASGGFFGPGTRLTVL.

The V and J genes are TRBV6-6 and TRBJ2-1; D is unresolved. CDR3 size: 15 residues. Trimming shortened V by 7 bases and J by 6 bases, and 19 bases separated the two germline ends. Germline V lookup: CDR1 MNHNY, CDR2 SVGAGI (reference sequence). The CDR3 protein is CASTPSGLNFNEQFF. DNA of the CDR3: TGTGCCAGCACCCCAAGTGGTCTAAATTTCAATGAGCAGTTCTTC.

The rearrangement links TRBV29-1 to TRBJ2-1, with 10 positions matching TRBD1. V trimming: 4 bases; J trimming: 6 bases; junction bases outside the gene matches: 6. Germline loops: CDR1 SQVTM, CDR2 ANQGSEA. CDR3 size: 14 residues. CDR3 loop: CSVVGTGASNEQFF. The CDR3 DNA is TGCAGCGTTGTAGGGACAGGGGCCTCCAATGAGCAGTTCTTC.

The chain combines TRBV27 with TRBJ2-1; tentative D call: TRBD1 (6 bases). Germline CDR1 MNHEY, CDR2 SMNVEV (reference sequence). The ends were cut back, 8 bases at V and 5 bases at J, with 16 bases in the middle. This CDR3 has 14 residues. CDR3 loop: CASHKQGLNNEQFF. In DNA form, the CDR3 reads TGTGCCAGCCATAAACAGGGCCTAAACAATGAGCAGTTCTTC.

The chain joins TRBV7-9 to TRBJ2-1, with 11 bases aligning to TRBD1. The CDR3 is 16 residues long. CDR1 and CDR2 from the germline V gene are SEHNR and FQNEAQ (reference sequence). With V trimmed by 5 bases and J by 9 bases, 12 bases remained unmatched. In DNA form, the CDR3 reads TGTGCCAGCAGCCCCAACGACGGACAGGGGGCCATTGAGCAGTTCTTC. It is translated as CASSPNDGQGAIEQFF.

The V and J genes are TRBV30 and TRBJ1-5; D may be TRBD1 (5 bases). The CDR3 totals 16 residues. Per the germline V gene, CDR1 is GTSNPN and CDR2 is SVGIG (reference sequence). V was cut by 1 base and J by 5 bases, with 18 bases left in between. The CDR3 coding sequence is TGTGCCTGGAGTGCTACTGGACATTTTCTGGATCAGCCCCAGCATTTT. It is translated as CAWSATGHFLDQPQHF.

This clone was counted once. The genes are TRBV27 and TRBJ1-2; 9 nucleotides match TRBD1. Germline V lookup: CDR1 MNHEY, CDR2 SMNVEV (reference sequence). The CDR3 consists of 15 residues. The J segment lost 6 bases and the V segment lost 6 bases, leaving 11 bases of the junction unmatched. In DNA, the CDR3 is TGTGCCAGCAGCCTCTATGGGGGACAGGGCGATGGCTACACCTTC. It specifies CASSLYGGQGDGYTF.

The chain employs TRBV4-2 and TRBJ2-2; TRBD1 might be the D (6 bases). Per the germline V gene, CDR1 is LGHNA and CDR2 is YNFKEQ. V was trimmed by 5 bases and J by 4 bases, leaving 20 bases between them. The CDR3 extends over 17 amino acids. Here the CDR3 reads CASSDPIQGYRTGELFF. The CDR3 DNA is TGTGCCAGCAGCGATCCAATACAGGGTTATCGCACCGGGGAGCTGTTTTTT.

V is TRBV7-8 and J is TRBJ2-1, with D possibly TRBD2 on 7 matching bases. The V gene's germline CDR1 is SGHVS and CDR2 FQNEAQ. CDR3 length equals 16 residues. The V and J ends lost 3 bases and 7 bases respectively, with 19 bases between them. CDR3 protein: CASSLNTGGAGNEQFF. CDR3 bases: TGTGCCAGCAGCTTGAACACGGGGGGCGCAGGAAATGAGCAGTTCTTC.

The rearrangement joins TRBV6-4 to TRBJ2-2; 11 positions agree with TRBD2. Trimming cost V 4 bases and J 1 base; bases outside gene matches: 2. The CDR3 covers 16 residues. Germline CDR1 reads MRHNA; CDR2 reads SNTAGT. CDR3 residues: CASSGGLAGNTGELFF. In DNA form, the CDR3 reads TGTGCCAGCAGTGGAGGACTAGCGGGGAACACCGGGGAGCTGTTTTTT.

The V gene is TRBV7-8, the J gene TRBJ1-2; D remains unclear. The V gene's germline CDR1 is SGHVS and CDR2 FQNEAQ. The CDR3 runs 17 residues. V was clipped by 4 bases and J by 4 bases, with 22 bases between them. CDR3 residues: CASSSPRLKEVAYGYTF. CDR3 DNA: TGTGCCAGCAGCTCCCCCCGATTGAAGGAAGTAGCCTATGGCTACACCTTC.

This chain connects TRBV28 to TRBJ1-3; TRBD1 aligns across 7 bases. The CDR3 sequence is 13 residues long. With 10 bases clipped from V and 3 bases from J, the junction kept 6 bases outside the gene matches. Germline-derived CDR1 and CDR2 are MDHEN and SYDVKM. CDR3 sequence reads: CAINRGGGNTIYF. CDR3 coding DNA: TGTGCCATCAACAGGGGAGGTGGAAACACCATATATTTT.

V gene TRBV5-1 combines with J gene TRBJ1-1; weak D call: TRBD1 (5 bases). V lost 4 bases, J lost 0 bases, and 16 bases lay in between. The CDR3 totals 16 residues. In germline, CDR1 is SGHRS, CDR2 YFSETQ. The CDR3 DNA sequence: TGCGCCAGCAGCCGCCCGGGGGAGACTTTGAACACTGAAGCTTTCTTT. Amino acids: CASSRPGETLNTEAFF.

V gene TRBV15 combines with J gene TRBJ1-1; D may be TRBD1 (5 bases). This CDR3 has 12 amino acids. V lost 5 bases and J lost 5, with 9 bases in between. The germline V gene has CDR1 LNHNV and CDR2 YYDKDF (reference sequence). The DNA for the CDR3 is TGTGCCACCAGCCCAGGGTGGACTGAAGCTTTCTTT. Encoded protein: CATSPGWTEAFF.

The chain uses TRBV28 and TRBJ1-1; TRBD1 matches at 7 bases. The CDR3 runs 15 residues. Germline CDR1 MDHEN, CDR2 SYDVKM. V trimming: 9 bases; J trimming: 4 bases; junction bases outside the gene matches: 14. Here the CDR3 DNA reads TGTGCCAGTCAGTTTCCATTAGAGGGGGCCACTGAAGCTTTCTTT. Its translation: CASQFPLEGATEAFF.

V is TRBV19 and J is TRBJ1-3; no firm D call. CDR1 is LNHDA, CDR2 SQIVND, per germline (reference sequence). The ends were cut back, 0 bases at V and 0 bases at J, with 12 bases in the middle. The CDR3 has 17 residues. CDR3 nucleotides: TGTGCCAGTAGTATAGAACACGACACGAACTCTGGAAACACCATATATTTT. Protein sequence: CASSIEHDTNSGNTIYF.

The chain combines TRBV5-6 with TRBJ2-5; D unresolved. The CDR3 sequence is 15 residues long. The V and J ends lost 0 bases and 4 bases respectively, with 13 bases between them. Germline CDR1 is SGHDT and CDR2 is YYEEEE. CDR3 region: CASSLGAGDPETQYF. CDR3 coding DNA: TGTGCCAGCAGCTTGGGGGCTGGGGATCCAGAGACCCAGTACTTC.